Each of the 21 T cell receptor beta chains below was sequenced from the same sample in a study of blood T cell repertoires in COVID-19. Clones were sequenced by immunoSEQ multiplex PCR, and TCRdb holds only the in-frame ones, with some missing. The sample lists about 110,000 clones; approximately 80% were seen once. Sequenced material: peripheral blood. These receptors were obtained from a woman in her 70s with acute or convalescent COVID-19.

The chain has TRBV19 and TRBJ1-3; TRBD1 might be the D (6 bases). The germline CDR1 and CDR2 sequences are LNHDA and SQIVND (reference sequence). V dropped 8 bases and J dropped 0 bases, with 14 bases sitting between them. The CDR3 loop spans 15 amino acids. CDR3 bases: TGTGCCAGTCGTACACAGGGATACTCTGGAAACACCATATATTTT. As protein: CASRTQGYSGNTIYF. Supplemented by reference TRBV19 and TRBJ1-3, the full variable domain reads DGGITQSPKYLFRKEGQNVTLSCEQNLNHDAMYWYRQDPGQGLRLIYYSQIVNDFQKGDIAEGYSVSREKKESFPLTVTSAQKNPTAFYLCASRTQGYSGNTIYFGEGSWLTVV.

The chain combines TRBV28 with TRBJ1-1, with a tentative D call TRBD1 (6 bases). The ends were cut back, 10 bases at V and 6 bases at J, with 15 bases in the middle. From germline, CDR1 is MDHEN and CDR2 SYDVKM. The CDR3 has 12 residues. CDR3 bases: TGTGCCATCGCCGGAAACAGGGCTGAAGCTTTCTTT. This codes for CAIAGNRAEAFF.

The gene calls are TRBV29-1 and TRBJ2-7; 10 bases match TRBD1. V was clipped by 4 bases and J by 3 bases; unmatched bases: 9. Germline loops: CDR1 SQVTM, CDR2 ANQGSEA. There are 15 residues in the CDR3. This CDR3 reads CSVAGQGLTYYEQYF. In nucleotides, the CDR3 is TGCAGCGTTGCGGGACAGGGGTTAACCTACTACGAGCAGTACTTC.

The V and J genes are TRBV4-2 and TRBJ2-1; 10 nucleotides agree with TRBD2. Germline trimming cut 0 bases from V and 4 bases from J; bases unmatched to any gene: 9. The CDR3 runs 18 residues. Germline CDR1 LGHNA, CDR2 YNFKEQ. In DNA form, the CDR3 reads TGTGCCAGCAGCCAAGAGACTAGCGGGCCGAACTCGTACAATGAGCAGTTCTTC. This translates into CASSQETSGPNSYNEQFF.

The V call is TRBV13, the J call TRBJ2-3; D remains ambiguous. The CDR3 covers 13 residues. Germline loops: CDR1 PRHDT, CDR2 FYEKMQ (reference sequence). Trimming removed 0 bases at V and 4 bases at J, with 5 bases between. CDR3 amino acids: CASSLGWPDTQYF. The CDR3 coding sequence is TGTGCCAGCAGCTTAGGGTGGCCAGATACGCAGTATTTT.

The table lists this clone with a few counts. This chain joins TRBV7-2 and TRBJ1-6, with D perhaps matching TRBD1 (5 bases). Germline V gene lookup returns CDR1 SGHTA and CDR2 FQGNSA. Trimming pared 1 base from V and 7 bases from J, leaving 5 bases between. CDR3 length equals 13 residues. CDR3 amino acids: CASSLDRNSPLHF. Written as DNA, the CDR3 is TGTGCCAGCAGCTTAGACAGGAATTCACCCCTCCACTTT.

The V gene is TRBV7-2, the J gene TRBJ1-2, with D uncertain. With 5 bases removed from V and 4 bases from J, the gap between germline ends came to 14 bases. CDR1 is SGHTA and CDR2 is FQGNSA in the germline V gene. CDR3 length: 14 residues. The CDR3: CASSPNPLSYGYTF. For the CDR3, the DNA is TGTGCCAGCAGCCCAAACCCCCTTAGCTATGGCTACACCTTC. Together with reference TRBV7-2 and TRBJ1-2, the CDR3 gives the full variable domain: GAGVSQSPSNKVTEKGKDVELRCDPISGHTALYWYRQSLGQGLEFLIYFQGNSAPDKSGLPSDRFSAERTGGSVSTLTIQRTQQEDSAVYLCASSPNPLSYGYTFGSGTRLTVV.

CDR3 amino acids: CASSRMVLEFHNEQFF. Here the CDR3 DNA reads TGTGCCAGCAGCCGAATGGTACTAGAGTTTCACAATGAGCAGTTCTTC. This chain links TRBV7-9 with TRBJ2-1, with TRBD2 as a possible D gene (5 bases). CDR3 length: 16 residues. From germline, CDR1 is SEHNR and CDR2 FQNEAQ (reference sequence). The V gene lost 5 bases and the J gene lost 5 bases, with 19 bases spanning the gap.

The chain joins TRBV27 to TRBJ2-7; 16 positions agree with TRBD2. With V trimmed by 4 bases and J by 7 bases, 7 bases remained unmatched. The CDR3 spans 16 residues. CDR1 and CDR2 (germline): MNHEY, SMNVEV (reference sequence). DNA of the CDR3: TGTGCCAGCAGTTGGGGACTAGCGGGAGGGTTGGGAGAGCAGTACTTC. It encodes CASSWGLAGGLGEQYF.

The genes are TRBV6-2 or TRBV6-3 and TRBJ2-1; 11 bases are a match to TRBD2. CDR1 MNHEY and CDR2 SVGEGT come from the germline V gene. Unmatched junction bases numbered 13, after V lost 6 bases and J lost 6 bases. The CDR3 extends over 17 amino acids. CDR3 amino acids: CASSQGGLAGGFNEQFF. In DNA form, the CDR3 reads TGTGCCAGCAGCCAAGGCGGCCTAGCGGGGGGATTCAATGAGCAGTTCTTC.

The V and J genes are TRBV11-2 and TRBJ1-2; TRBD1 is a possible D gene (6 bases). Trimming stripped 0 bases from V and 4 bases from J, with 9 bases between. The CDR3 runs to 14 residues. The V gene's germline CDR1 is SGHAT and CDR2 FQNNGV. CDR3 loop: CASSLDGGAYGYTF. The CDR3 DNA is TGTGCCAGCAGCTTAGATGGGGGGGCCTATGGCTACACCTTC.

The V and J genes are TRBV28 and TRBJ2-5; 7 bases match TRBD2. Per germline, CDR1 MDHEN and CDR2 SYDVKM. This CDR3 is 14 amino acids long. Trimming cost V 5 bases and J 5 bases; bases outside gene matches: 8. CDR3 sequence: CASSRGGRVETQYF. The CDR3 DNA reads as TGTGCCAGCAGTCGAGGCGGGAGAGTGGAGACCCAGTACTTC.

V and J are TRBV6-5 and TRBJ1-2; D ambiguous. CDR3 length equals 13 residues. Trimming left V 0 bases short and J 4 bases short, with 6 bases between. Germline CDR1 and CDR2: MNHEY and SVGAGI. The CDR3 protein is CASSYSRIYGYTF. The CDR3 nucleotides read TGTGCCAGCAGTTACTCGAGAATCTATGGCTACACCTTC.

This chain links TRBV5-1 with TRBJ2-6; 7 positions agree with TRBD1. Germline V gives CDR1 SGHRS, CDR2 YFSETQ. The CDR3 sequence is 17 residues long. V dropped 4 bases and J dropped 3; count of bases not matched to a gene: 10. This CDR3 is CASSDLMGQYGANVLTF. The CDR3 coding sequence is TGCGCCAGCAGCGACCTGATGGGACAGTATGGGGCCAACGTCCTGACTTTC.

The chain couples TRBV2 to TRBJ1-1; TRBD1 matches at 8 bases. The ends lost 6 bases at V and 5 bases at J; junction bases unmatched: 8. The germline CDR1 and CDR2 sequences are SNHLY and FYNNEI. The CDR3 is 14 residues long. CDR3 in DNA: TGTGCCAGCAGCGTAACAGGGGGTAATACTGAAGCTTTCTTT. This translates into CASSVTGGNTEAFF.

This chain connects TRBV7-6 to TRBJ1-6; TRBD1 agrees at 9 bases. Germline V lookup: CDR1 SGHVS, CDR2 FNYEAQ. Trimming took 7 bases from V and 8 from J; bases not matched to a gene: 9. There are 15 residues in the CDR3. The CDR3 sequence is CASTPLTGGDSPLHF. Written as DNA, the CDR3 is TGTGCCAGCACCCCCCTGACAGGGGGGGATTCACCCCTCCACTTT.

The chain carries TRBV2 and TRBJ2-7; weak D call: TRBD2 (5 bases). From germline, CDR1 is SNHLY and CDR2 FYNNEI. Between the trimmed V and J ends, which lost 4 bases and 1 base, there was a span of 17 bases. The CDR3 runs to 16 residues. The CDR3 DNA reads as TGTGCCAGCAGTGTTAGCCATGGCGGGCTGTCCTACGAGCAGTACTTC. Its protein product is CASSVSHGGLSYEQYF.

This clone was observed a few times. This chain connects TRBV14 to TRBJ1-1, with no clear D. V was trimmed by 5 bases and J by 4 bases, leaving 8 bases between them. Per germline, CDR1 SGHDN and CDR2 FVKESK. This CDR3 is 12 amino acids long. The CDR3 region has the DNA TGTGCCAGCAGCGGGTGGAGCACTGAAGCTTTCTTT. It specifies CASSGWSTEAFF.

The chain employs TRBV5-6 and TRBJ2-5; possibly TRBD1 for D (6 bases). This CDR3 spans 14 amino acids. V dropped 4 bases and J dropped 5 bases, with 15 bases sitting between them. The germline V gene encodes CDR1 SGHDT and CDR2 YYEEEE. In DNA, the CDR3 is TGTGCCAGCAGCACAGAGGGGCAGGGGGAGACCCAGTACTTC. This encodes CASSTEGQGETQYF.

The chain employs TRBV28 and TRBJ2-3; 8 bases are shared with TRBD1. V trimming: 6 bases; J trimming: 6 bases; junction bases outside the gene matches: 11. Per the germline V gene, CDR1 is MDHEN and CDR2 is SYDVKM. This CDR3 has 15 amino acids. The DNA of the CDR3 is TGTGCCAGCAGCCGACCAGGGGGCGCGGTTGATACGCAGTATTTT. It translates to CASSRPGGAVDTQYF. Full variable domain (rest looked up from reference TRBV28 and TRBJ2-3): DVKVTQSSRYLVKRTGEKVFLECVQDMDHENMFWYRQDPGLGLRLIYFSYDVKMKEKGDIPEGYSVSREKKERFSLILESASTNQTSMYLCASSRPGGAVDTQYFGPGTRLTVL.

The J gene is TRBJ1-1, the V gene TRBV30, with D maybe TRBD1 (5 bases). V lost 3 bases and J lost 0, with 8 bases in between. Germline V gene data show CDR1 as GTSNPN and CDR2 as SVGIG (reference sequence). This CDR3 contains 13 residues. This chain's CDR3 is CAWREGLNTEAFF. The CDR3, as DNA: TGTGCCTGGAGGGAGGGGTTGAACACTGAAGCTTTCTTT.